These T cell receptor beta chains were read from a single sample in a study of OX40 agonist ivuxolimab in advanced cancers. Libraries were prepared by immunoSEQ multiplex PCR; TCRdb keeps only in-frame clonotypes and omits some of them. This table has 80,000 or so clones, around 85% appearing once. Sequenced material: CD4+ or CD8+ T cells sorted from blood, taken in a trial of the OX40 agonist ivuxolimab. These receptors all come from an adult with an advanced solid tumor such as melanoma, head and neck, liver or kidney cancer. CDR3s include the opening cysteine and the closing phenylalanine or tryptophan. Fields, in order: D gene, V gene, clone size, J gene, CDR3 DNA, CDR3 protein. The D gene is left open where the match is weak. Size is stated for part of the rows, as once, few or many counts, or as a class when the clone is expanded.

NA,TRBV19,once,TRBJ2-2,TGTGCCAGTAAAAGGCCCGGGGGCGTGATCGGGGAGCTGTTTTTT,CASKRPGGVIGELFF
NA,TRBV6-1,NA,TRBJ1-5,TGTGCCAGCAGTGATAAAGGACAAGGGAATGGAAATCAGCCCCAGCATTTT,CASSDKGQGNGNQPQHF
NA,TRBV28,once,TRBJ2-2,TGTGCCAGCATCACGGGGACCTGGGGGGAGCTGTTTTTT,CASITGTWGELFF
TRBD2,TRBV19,NA,TRBJ2-3,TGTGCCAGTAGGGGGAGGACTAGCGGGAGTGGAACAGATACGCAGTATTTT,CASRGRTSGSGTDTQYF
TRBD1,TRBV19,NA,TRBJ1-5,TGTGCCAGTAGGAGAAACCGGGACAGGGAGAGTCAGCCCCAGCATTTT,CASRRNRDRESQPQHF
NA,TRBV6-5,NA,TRBJ1-6,TGTGCCAGCAGGGCCGGATTCCAATCACCCCTCCACTTT,CASRAGFQSPLHF
TRBD1,TRBV19,NA,TRBJ2-3,TGTGCCAGTAGTATATTCGGACAGGGGTCAGATACGCAGTATTTT,CASSIFGQGSDTQYF
NA,TRBV5-5,NA,TRBJ1-5,TGTGCCAGCAGCTTGTGGTATAGCAATCAGCCCCAGCATTTT,CASSLWYSNQPQHF
TRBD1,TRBV19,NA,TRBJ1-5,TGTGCCAGTAACCCGGGGACAGGGACGGGGCAGCCCCAGCATTTT,CASNPGTGTGQPQHF
TRBD2,TRBV4-1,NA,TRBJ2-5,TGCGCCAGCAGCCATAGCGGGGGAGGTATGGAGACCCAGTACTTC,CASSHSGGGMETQYF
NA,TRBV6-5,NA,TRBJ1-5,TGTGCCAGCAGTACCCGGGGGGGGCGCAATCAGCCCCAGCATTTT,CASSTRGGRNQPQHF
NA,TRBV5-1,NA,TRBJ2-1,TGCGCCAGCAGCCTCGGTCAGGGCAGCAACAATGAGCAGTTCTTC,CASSLGQGSNNEQFF
NA,TRBV25-1,NA,TRBJ2-3,TGTGCCAGCAGTGAAAGGCTAGAACCAATGGATACGCAGTATTTT,CASSERLEPMDTQYF
NA,TRBV5-4,once,TRBJ2-5,TGTGCCAGCAGCTTGATGGGAATACAAGAGACCCAGTACTTC,CASSLMGIQETQYF